This entry features one TCR beta chain sequence. Its cognate antigen is unknown. The data stem from a study of cytomegalovirus exposure and HLA in healthy donors. Regarding the study as a whole: Differences between HLA loci emerged in a later analysis of TCR association rates, with DRB1 most and HLA-C fewest.

The PCR used 60 Vbeta and 13 Jbeta primers. Generated by immunoSEQ multiplex PCR, the TCRdb table keeps only in-frame clones and is missing some. The repertoire has fewer than 200,000 clones, approximately 80% of them found once; the top ten carry roughly 4.8%. The CDR3 loop spans 16 amino acids. CDR1 and CDR2 (germline): SGHVS, FNYEAQ. V was clipped by 0 bases and J by 0 bases; unmatched bases: 0. The chain combines TRBV7-6 with TRBJ2-1; 9 bases are a match to TRBD2. The sequenced sample was PBMCs. The receptor was derived from a woman aged 45-60 years in good health and CMV-seropositive. The chain's CDR3 is CASSLAGLASYNEQFF. CDR3 bases: TGTGCCAGCAGCTTAGCGGGACTAGCCTCCTACAATGAGCAGTTCTTC.